The clone carrying this T cell receptor (beta chain) is a singleton in its sample. Its matching antigen is unknown. The data were obtained in a study of cytomegalovirus exposure and HLA in healthy donors. Trimming took 6 bases from V and 3 from J; bases not matched to a gene: 5. This CDR3 spans 14 amino acids. The germline V gene encodes CDR1 SGHRS and CDR2 YFSETQ. Findings and limits, study-wide: Prediction of most subjects' HLA-A and HLA-B alleles by TCR beta sequences was reportedly accurate.

The PCR ran on 60 Vbeta and 13 Jbeta primers. Profiling relied on immunoSEQ multiplex PCR, and the TCRdb table lists in-frame clones only, not all of them. The table includes fewer than 80,000 clones, approximately 75% detected once. The sequenced sample consisted of PBMCs. The gene calls are TRBV5-1 and TRBJ2-1; 8 positions agree with TRBD2. The source is a man aged 45-65 years in good health and CMV-seropositive. This chain's CDR3 is CASMTGGGYNEQFF. CDR3 sequence (DNA): TGCGCCAGCATGACCGGGGGGGGCTACAATGAGCAGTTCTTC.